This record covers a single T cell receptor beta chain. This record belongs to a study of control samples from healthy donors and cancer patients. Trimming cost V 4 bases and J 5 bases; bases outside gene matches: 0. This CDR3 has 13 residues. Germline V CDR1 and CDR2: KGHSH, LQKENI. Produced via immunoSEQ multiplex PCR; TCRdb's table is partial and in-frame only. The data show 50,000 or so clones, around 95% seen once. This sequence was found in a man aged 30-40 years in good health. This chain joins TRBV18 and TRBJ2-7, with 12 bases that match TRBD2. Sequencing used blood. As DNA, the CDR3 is TGTGCCAGCTCACGACTAGCGGGAGACGAGCAGTACTTC. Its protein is CASSRLAGDEQYF.